The 31 T cell receptor beta chains in this list originate from one sample, sequenced in a study of cytomegalovirus exposure and HLA in healthy donors. It was with 60 Vbeta and 13 Jbeta primers that the PCR ran. Data came from immunoSEQ multiplex PCR; TCRdb stores just in-frame clones and leaves some out. The data show 85,000 to 120,000 clones, with over 70% seen just once and roughly 3% held by the top ten. The sequenced sample consisted of PBMCs. The receptors derive from a female donor in good health and CMV-seronegative.

V gene TRBV27 combines with J gene TRBJ2-7; 14 positions agree with TRBD2. The CDR3 is 17 residues long. V was clipped by 5 bases and J by 4 bases; unmatched bases: 10. CDR1 and CDR2 (germline): MNHEY, SMNVEV (reference sequence). Written as DNA, the CDR3 is TGTGCCAGCAGTACAAGCTCCGGGACTAGCGGGAGTTACGAGCAGTACTTC. Its translation is CASSTSSGTSGSYEQYF.

This chain joins TRBV7-9 and TRBJ1-1, with TRBD1 identical over 8 bases. CDR3 length: 16 residues. The junction had 11 bases not matched to a gene; V was cut back by 3 bases and J by 5 bases. Germline CDR1 SEHNR, CDR2 FQNEAQ (reference sequence). The CDR3 is CASSLGRGLYRTEAFF. In DNA form, the CDR3 reads TGTGCCAGCAGCTTGGGCAGGGGGCTCTATCGGACTGAAGCTTTCTTT.

The chain employs TRBV9 and TRBJ2-7, with D possibly matching TRBD2 (6 bases). The CDR3 extends over 14 amino acids. V lost 3 bases and J 2 bases, leaving 12 bases between the germline ends. Looked up from germline, CDR1 is SGDLS and CDR2 is YYNGEE. The CDR3 nucleotides read TGTGCCAGCAGCGGGACGGGGGAAGCCTACGAGCAGTACTTC. It codes for CASSGTGEAYEQYF.

The V and J genes are TRBV5-1 and TRBJ1-1, with a weak D call TRBD1 (6 bases). Trimming removed 0 bases from V and 2 bases from J, with 11 bases in between. Germline V lookup: CDR1 SGHRS, CDR2 YFSETQ. This CDR3 has 15 residues. The CDR3 region has the DNA TGCGCCAGCAGCTTGGTTCCAGGGGCTAACACTGAAGCTTTCTTT. Translation gives CASSLVPGANTEAFF. Full variable domain (outside the CDR3, taken from reference TRBV5-1 and TRBJ1-1): KAGVTQTPRYLIKTRGQQVTLSCSPISGHRSVSWYQQTPGQGLQFLFEYFSETQRNKGNFPGRFSGRQFSNSRSEMNVSTLELGDSALYLCASSLVPGANTEAFFGQGTRLTVV.

The table lists this clone with a count of one. The chain has TRBV5-1 and TRBJ2-3, with D possibly being TRBD1 (6 bases). The V gene's germline CDR1 is SGHRS and CDR2 YFSETQ. V dropped 7 bases and J dropped 6 bases, with 27 bases sitting between them. CDR3 size: 17 residues. For the CDR3, the DNA is TGCGCCAGCTCCCTCGAGGGGGTAGAGAGCATCACGGATACGCAGTATTTT. The encoded protein is CASSLEGVESITDTQYF.

The chain carries TRBV30 and TRBJ1-5; possible D gene TRBD1, 5 bases. There are 15 residues in the CDR3. The V end lost 0 bases, the J end lost 3 bases, and 12 bases lay between the germline ends. Looked up from germline, CDR1 is GTSNPN and CDR2 is SVGIG (reference sequence). The CDR3 region is CAWSVLGGTNQPQHF. The CDR3 DNA sequence: TGTGCCTGGAGTGTACTGGGGGGTACCAATCAGCCCCAGCATTTT.

About this clone: Other DNA sequences from this sample encode an identical CDR3 as well. The chain employs TRBV25-1 and TRBJ1-5, with 7 bases lining up with TRBD1. Germline V gene data show CDR1 as MGHDK and CDR2 as SYGVNS. The CDR3 runs 13 residues. V gave up 6 bases and J gave up 4 bases; unmatched junction bases: 3. The CDR3 bases are TGTGCCAGCAGCCAGGGGGGTAATCAGCCCCAGCATTTT. It codes for CASSQGGNQPQHF.

This rearrangement joins TRBV27 to TRBJ2-7, with unresolved D. The germline V and J ends were trimmed by 4 bases and 3 bases, with 7 bases remaining between them. The CDR3 runs to 12 residues. Germline V gives CDR1 MNHEY, CDR2 SMNVEV (reference sequence). In nucleotides, the CDR3 is TGTGCCAGCAGTTCTTACAACTACGAGCAGTACTTC. This encodes CASSSYNYEQYF.

This chain connects TRBV18 to TRBJ1-4; D may be TRBD1 (5 bases). Germline V gene data show CDR1 as KGHSH and CDR2 as LQKENI. Trimming stripped 5 bases from V and 4 bases from J, with 8 bases between. The CDR3 covers 13 residues. CDR3 region: CASSGGLNEKLFF. CDR3 coding DNA: TGTGCCAGCTCAGGGGGACTTAATGAAAAACTGTTTTTT.

V gene TRBV14 combines with J gene TRBJ2-7; D unresolved. CDR1 is SGHDN, CDR2 FVKESK, per germline. The CDR3 consists of 12 residues. V was shortened by 3 bases and J by 1 base, with 4 bases between the two germline ends. CDR3 nucleotide sequence: TGTGCCAGCAGCCAGAGTTCCTACGAGCAGTACTTC. Its protein product is CASSQSSYEQYF.

The genes are TRBV28 and TRBJ1-5; D is ambiguous. This CDR3 region has 13 residues. Trimming shortened V by 10 bases and J by 0 bases, and 10 bases separated the two germline ends. In germline, CDR1 is MDHEN, CDR2 SYDVKM. As DNA, the CDR3 is TGTGCCACCGATTTACTTAGCAATCAGCCCCAGCATTTT. It specifies CATDLLSNQPQHF.

This clone has more than one count but fewer than ten. The chain carries TRBV19 and TRBJ1-1; D ambiguous. The CDR3 contains 13 residues. Trimming pared 8 bases from V and 5 bases from J, leaving 15 bases between. Germline CDR1 reads LNHDA; CDR2 reads SQIVND (reference sequence). Written as DNA, the CDR3 is TGTGCCAGTTTCAAGGAGTCGAATACTGAAGCTTTCTTT. This gives the protein CASFKESNTEAFF.

The chain uses TRBV18 and TRBJ2-6; D unclear. Germline V gene lookup returns CDR1 KGHSH and CDR2 LQKENI. The CDR3 length is 14 residues. V lost 5 bases and J lost 0, with 5 bases in between. The CDR3 protein is CASSGSSGANVLTF. In DNA, the CDR3 is TGTGCCAGCTCAGGCAGCTCTGGGGCCAACGTCCTGACTTTC.

The chain carries TRBV5-4 and TRBJ2-2, with TRBD2 as a possible D gene (5 bases). There are 15 residues in the CDR3. Trimming pared 0 bases from V and 3 bases from J, leaving 9 bases between. In germline, CDR1 is SGHNT, CDR2 YYREEE (reference sequence). The DNA of the CDR3 is TGTGCCAGCAGCTTGGGGAAGAGGGACACCGGGGAGCTGTTTTTT. This codes for CASSLGKRDTGELFF.

This clone turned up a few times. J is TRBJ2-1 and V is TRBV25-1, with a tentative D call TRBD2 (6 bases). Germline V gene sequence: CDR1 MGHDK, CDR2 SYGVNS. Between the trimmed V and J ends, which lost 1 base and 2 bases, there was a span of 12 bases. The length of the CDR3 is 16 residues. The CDR3 reads CASSEWGDRTYNEQFF. The DNA for the CDR3 is TGTGCCAGCAGTGAATGGGGGGATAGGACCTACAATGAGCAGTTCTTC.

The chain couples TRBV4-2 to TRBJ1-1; the D gene is possibly TRBD1 (5 bases). This CDR3 comprises 16 residues. Trimming left V 1 base short and J 1 base short, with 13 bases between. Per germline, CDR1 LGHNA and CDR2 YNFKEQ. Here the CDR3 reads CASSQASGMGNTEAFF. The CDR3 DNA sequence: TGTGCCAGCAGCCAAGCCTCAGGGATGGGGAACACTGAAGCTTTCTTT.

V and J are TRBV7-2 and TRBJ1-5; D perhaps matches TRBD1 (5 bases). V was shortened by 5 bases and J by 6 bases, with 11 bases between the two germline ends. From germline, CDR1 is SGHTA and CDR2 FQGNSA. The CDR3 consists of 13 residues. The CDR3 DNA reads as TGTGCCAGCAGCCAAGGCGGGGCTCAGCCCCAGCATTTT. This sequence encodes CASSQGGAQPQHF.

CDR3: CASSPGEGRTEAFF. The DNA of the CDR3 is TGTGCCAGCAGCCCAGGGGAGGGTCGCACTGAAGCTTTCTTT. The J gene is TRBJ1-1, the V gene TRBV11-3; D perhaps matches TRBD1 (6 bases). The CDR3 runs to 14 residues. V was trimmed by 5 bases and J by 4 bases, leaving 14 bases between them. Germline-derived CDR1 and CDR2 are SGHNT and YENEEA.

The sample holds one count of this clone. This chain joins TRBV6-1 and TRBJ1-2, with D possibly matching TRBD1 (5 bases). The germline V gene encodes CDR1 MNHNS and CDR2 SASEGT. V gave up 2 bases and J gave up 8 bases, with 12 bases separating them. This CDR3 is 13 amino acids long. The CDR3 protein is CASSEIGTGGYTF. The CDR3 coding sequence is TGTGCCAGCAGTGAAATAGGGACTGGAGGCTACACCTTC.

This sequence joins TRBV20-1 and TRBJ2-5, with 7 bases lining up with TRBD2. Trimming took 3 bases from V and 9 from J; bases not matched to a gene: 4. The CDR3 spans 11 residues. Germline assignment: CDR1 DFQATT and CDR2 SNEGSKA (reference sequence). The CDR3 loop reads CSARGGASQYF. The CDR3 DNA sequence: TGCAGTGCTAGGGGAGGGGCGTCCCAGTACTTC.

The gene calls are TRBV10-3 and TRBJ2-3; 10 bases map to TRBD2. CDR3 length: 17 residues. Germline trimming cut 5 bases from V and 0 bases from J; bases unmatched to any gene: 8. Germline CDR1 is ENHRY and CDR2 is SYGVKD. The CDR3 region is CAISPWVSGRSTDTQYF. The CDR3 DNA sequence: TGTGCCATCAGTCCTTGGGTTAGCGGGAGGAGCACAGATACGCAGTATTTT.

The chain recombines TRBV7-2 with TRBJ2-1; 8 positions match TRBD2. With V trimmed by 4 bases and J by 14 bases, 7 bases remained unmatched. The germline V gene encodes CDR1 SGHTA and CDR2 FQGNSA. This CDR3 is 12 amino acids long. The CDR3 is CASSWGLGEKFF. The CDR3 nucleotides are TGTGCCAGCAGCTGGGGACTAGGGGAGAAGTTCTTC.

This clone was detected only a few times. The chain joins TRBV13 to TRBJ1-1; TRBD1 aligns across 7 bases. CDR3 size: 14 residues. Unmatched junction bases numbered 6, after V lost 6 bases and J lost 2 bases. CDR1 and CDR2 from the germline V gene are PRHDT and FYEKMQ (reference sequence). The CDR3 nucleotides read TGTGCCAGCAGATCGAGGGGGCGTAACACTGAAGCTTTCTTT. Translation gives CASRSRGRNTEAFF.

V gene TRBV6-6 combines with J gene TRBJ2-2, with D maybe TRBD2 (5 bases). Germline CDR1 and CDR2: MNHNY and SVGAGI (reference sequence). The V end lost 0 bases, the J end lost 5 bases, and 7 bases lay between the germline ends. The CDR3 is made up of 14 amino acids. The CDR3 loop is CASSYSGDTGELFF. CDR3 coding DNA: TGTGCCAGCAGTTACTCCGGGGATACCGGGGAGCTGTTTTTT.

The chain couples TRBV29-1 to TRBJ2-1; D gene ambiguous. The CDR3 consists of 14 residues. V was trimmed by 6 bases and J by 5 bases, leaving 17 bases between them. Germline CDR1 and CDR2: SQVTM and ANQGSEA. CDR3 coding DNA: TGCAGCGTCGGAAACCCCCGGGTAGACAATGAGCAGTTCTTC. Protein: CSVGNPRVDNEQFF.

Comments on this clone: A junction boundary mismatches the germline segment, possibly from a read error. This rearrangement joins TRBV7-7 to TRBJ2-7; tentatively, D is TRBD1 or TRBD2 (5 bases each). The V gene's germline CDR1 is SSHAT and CDR2 FNYEAQ (reference sequence). This CDR3 spans 17 amino acids. The CDR3 spells CASSLALKQDGAYEQYF. In DNA form, the CDR3 reads TGTGCTAGCAGCTTAGCGTTAAAACAGGATGGGGCCTACGAGCAGTACTTC.

This clone was counted between two and nine times. The chain combines TRBV2 with TRBJ2-5, with a weak D call TRBD1 (6 bases). V lost 6 bases, J lost 4 bases, and 12 bases lay in between. The germline V gene encodes CDR1 SNHLY and CDR2 FYNNEI. This CDR3 is built from 13 residues. As DNA, the CDR3 is TGTGCCAGCAGATGGGACACTTCAGAGACCCAGTACTTC. Encoded protein: CASRWDTSETQYF.

V usage is TRBV18 and J usage is TRBJ2-2; D may be TRBD2 (5 bases). V lost 4 bases, J lost 8 bases, and 14 bases lay in between. The CDR3 contains 14 residues. Germline loops: CDR1 KGHSH, CDR2 LQKENI. CDR3 DNA: TGTGCCAGCTCACGGGCCGGGAATCAGGGGGAGCTGTTTTTT. This translates into CASSRAGNQGELFF.

This clone was seen just once. The chain is built from TRBV7-2 and TRBJ2-1; the match to TRBD2 covers 8 bases. This CDR3 is built from 17 residues. Germline V gene data show CDR1 as SGHTA and CDR2 as FQGNSA. With V trimmed by 5 bases and J by 0 bases, 9 bases remained unmatched. This chain's CDR3 is CASSPRSSGSSYNEQFF. The CDR3 DNA follows: TGTGCCAGCAGCCCACGGTCGAGCGGGAGCTCCTACAATGAGCAGTTCTTC.

The J gene is TRBJ2-7, the V gene TRBV7-2; tentatively, D is TRBD1 (5 bases). Trimming left V 6 bases short and J 0 bases short, with 15 bases between. From germline, CDR1 is SGHTA and CDR2 FQGNSA. The CDR3 covers 15 residues. CDR3 in DNA: TGTGCCAGCAGTCGCCTGGTACAGGCCTCCTACGAGCAGTACTTC. This encodes CASSRLVQASYEQYF.

J is TRBJ2-7 and V is TRBV5-1; weak D call: TRBD2 (6 bases). Trimming stripped 3 bases from V and 2 bases from J, with 12 bases between. This CDR3 is built from 14 residues. Looked up from germline, CDR1 is SGHRS and CDR2 is YFSETQ. The DNA of the CDR3 is TGCGCCAGCAGCTCGGACTATCAGGCCTACGAGCAGTACTTC. Translation gives CASSSDYQAYEQYF.